The entry below gives a single T cell receptor (beta chain) sequence along with its context. Antigen specificity is unknown. The data belong to a study of brain T cells in children with intractable seizures. Time point specified: blood from clinic visit 5 months post-surgery; TSC patient then seizure free. At least one anti-epileptic drug was given before surgery. Measured with immunoSEQ multiplex PCR; TCRdb has only the in-frame clones, and not every one. Of 300,000 to 400,000 clones listed, more than 85% are singletons. Study results and limitations: Absence of clones before surgery may stem from lower sequencing depth.

The source was peripheral blood, collected roughly 5 months after surgery. This TCR came from a boy less than two years old with tuberous sclerosis and intractable seizures.

CDR3 in DNA: TGTGCCAGCAGCCCCCCCAATCCGTGGGGGGCTGTAGTTTACGAGCAGTACTTC. The encoded protein is CASSPPNPWGAVVYEQYF. This chain joins TRBV5-6 and TRBJ2-7; D is possibly TRBD1 or TRBD2 (6 bases each). CDR3 size: 18 residues. V lost 4 bases and J 4 bases, leaving 27 bases between the germline ends. Germline lookup yields CDR1 SGHDT and CDR2 YYEEEE.